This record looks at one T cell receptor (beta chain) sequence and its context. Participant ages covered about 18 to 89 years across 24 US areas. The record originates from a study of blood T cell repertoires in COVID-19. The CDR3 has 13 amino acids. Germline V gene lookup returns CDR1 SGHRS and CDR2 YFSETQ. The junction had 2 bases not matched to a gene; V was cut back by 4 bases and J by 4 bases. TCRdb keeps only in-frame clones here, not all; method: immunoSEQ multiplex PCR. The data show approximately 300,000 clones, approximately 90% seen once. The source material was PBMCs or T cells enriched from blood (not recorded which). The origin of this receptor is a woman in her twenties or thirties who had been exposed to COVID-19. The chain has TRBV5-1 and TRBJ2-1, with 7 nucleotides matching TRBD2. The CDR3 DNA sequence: TGCGCCAGCAGCCCGGGACTATACAATGAGCAGTTCTTC. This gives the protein CASSPGLYNEQFF. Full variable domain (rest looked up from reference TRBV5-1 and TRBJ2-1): KAGVTQTPRYLIKTRGQQVTLSCSPISGHRSVSWYQQTPGQGLQFLFEYFSETQRNKGNFPGRFSGRQFSNSRSEMNVSTLELGDSALYLCASSPGLYNEQFFGPGTRLTVL.